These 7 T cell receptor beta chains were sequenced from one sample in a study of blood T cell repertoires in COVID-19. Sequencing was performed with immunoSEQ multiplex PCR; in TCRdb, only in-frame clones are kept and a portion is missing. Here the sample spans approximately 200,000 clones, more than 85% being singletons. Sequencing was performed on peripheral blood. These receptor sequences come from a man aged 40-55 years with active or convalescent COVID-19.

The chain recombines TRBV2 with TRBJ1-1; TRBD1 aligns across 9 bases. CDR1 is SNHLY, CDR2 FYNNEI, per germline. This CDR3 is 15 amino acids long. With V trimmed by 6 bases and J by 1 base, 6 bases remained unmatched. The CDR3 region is CASRVQGAGNTEAFF. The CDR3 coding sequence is TGTGCCAGCAGAGTACAGGGGGCGGGGAACACTGAAGCTTTCTTT.

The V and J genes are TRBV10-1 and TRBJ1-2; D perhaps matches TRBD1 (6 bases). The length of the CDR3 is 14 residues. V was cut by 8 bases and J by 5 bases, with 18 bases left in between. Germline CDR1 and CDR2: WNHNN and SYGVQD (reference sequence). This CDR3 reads CASGGGGLTYGYTF. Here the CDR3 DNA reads TGCGCCAGCGGAGGGGGGGGACTAACGTATGGCTACACCTTC.

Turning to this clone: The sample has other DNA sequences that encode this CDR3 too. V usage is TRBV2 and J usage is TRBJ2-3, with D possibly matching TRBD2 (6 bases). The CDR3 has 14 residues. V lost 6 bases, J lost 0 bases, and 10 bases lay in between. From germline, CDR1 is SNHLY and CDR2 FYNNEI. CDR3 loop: CASSPGLSTDTQYF. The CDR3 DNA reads TGTGCCAGCAGCCCAGGACTAAGCACAGATACGCAGTATTTT.

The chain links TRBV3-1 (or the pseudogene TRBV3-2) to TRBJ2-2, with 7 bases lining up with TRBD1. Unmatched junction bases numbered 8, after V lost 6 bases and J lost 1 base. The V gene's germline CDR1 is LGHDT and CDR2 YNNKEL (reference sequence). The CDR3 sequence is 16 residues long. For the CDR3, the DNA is TGTGCCAGCAGATCCGATGACAGGGTGAACACCGGGGAGCTGTTTTTT. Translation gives CASRSDDRVNTGELFF.

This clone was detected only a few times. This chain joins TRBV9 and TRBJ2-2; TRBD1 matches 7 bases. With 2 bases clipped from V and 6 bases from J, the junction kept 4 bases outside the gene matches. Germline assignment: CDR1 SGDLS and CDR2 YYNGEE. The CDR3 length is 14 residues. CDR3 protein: CASSVTGEPGELFF. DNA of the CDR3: TGTGCCAGCAGCGTTACAGGGGAACCCGGGGAGCTGTTTTTT.

CDR3 residues: CASRTGQTEAFF. For the CDR3, the DNA is TGTGCCAGCAGAACGGGACAGACTGAAGCTTTCTTT. V gene TRBV6-6 combines with J gene TRBJ1-1, with TRBD1 identical over 7 bases. The germline V gene has CDR1 MNHNY and CDR2 SVGAGI (reference sequence). The CDR3 length is 12 residues. V lost 6 bases, J lost 5 bases, and 3 bases stayed unmatched.

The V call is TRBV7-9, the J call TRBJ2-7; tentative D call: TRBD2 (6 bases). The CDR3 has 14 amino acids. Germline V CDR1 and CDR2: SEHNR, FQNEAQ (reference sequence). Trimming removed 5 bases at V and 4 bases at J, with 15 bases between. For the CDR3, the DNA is TGTGCCAGCAGCAATAGGGACTCCGAATACGAGCAGTACTTC. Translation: CASSNRDSEYEQYF. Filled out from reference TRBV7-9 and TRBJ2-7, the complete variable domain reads DTGVSQNPRHKITKRGQNVTFRCDPISEHNRLYWYRQTLGQGPEFLTYFQNEAQLEKSRLLSDRFSAERPKGSFSTLEIQRTEQGDSAMYLCASSNRDSEYEQYFGPGTRLTVT.